This T cell receptor (beta chain) was identified in a study of cytomegalovirus exposure and HLA in healthy donors. Overall study context: Unique TCRs from HLA-typed donors, around 93 million of them, were held in an early data release. Researchers found that approximately 80% of 350 to 500 genotyped donors fell within the Caucasian-associated ancestry cluster.

The PCR employed 60 Vbeta primers together with 13 Jbeta primers. Generated by immunoSEQ multiplex PCR, the TCRdb table keeps only in-frame clones and is missing some. Among 150,000 to 200,000 clones listed, less than 90% were seen once. Whole-study results and caveats: DRB1 showed the most TCR associations and HLA-C the fewest in a later analysis, as rates varied by HLA locus. A cluster of highly shared sequence variants was likely a sequencing artifact.

Germline assignment: CDR1 SEHNR and CDR2 FQNEAQ (reference sequence). The CDR3 consists of 17 residues. Only one count was recorded for this clone. The antigen remains undetermined. At one of its ends the junction is not consistent with the germline gene, which may arise from a read error. The V gene is TRBV7-9, the J gene TRBJ1-6; TRBD1 matches at 7 bases. Sequenced input: PBMCs. The source is a male donor in good health and CMV-seropositive. The chain's CDR3 is CSSSFPGTDNYNSPLHF. DNA for the CDR3: TGTTCCAGCAGCTTCCCAGGGACAGACAATTATAATTCACCCCTCCACTTT. The full variable domain, with the rest looked up from reference TRBV7-9 and TRBJ1-6, is DTGVSQNPRHKITKRGQNVTFRCDPISEHNRLYWYRQTLGQGPEFLTYFQNEAQLEKSRLLSDRFSAERPKGSFSTLEIQRTEQGDSAMYLCSSSFPGTDNYNSPLHFGNGTRLTVT.